These T cell receptor beta chains were read from a single sample in a study of cytomegalovirus exposure and HLA in healthy donors. TCRdb's table, derived via immunoSEQ multiplex PCR, lists solely in-frame clones and lacks some. The sample lists fewer than 200,000 clones, about 81% occurring once. What was sequenced was PBMCs. The receptor set was obtained from a woman aged 18-35 years in good health and CMV-seronegative. Each CDR3 is given with its conserved first and last residue. The D gene is left open where the match is weak. The size entry is marked missing in some rows and otherwise reads once, few, many or a size class.

.	.	TRBV7-3	TRBJ2-2	CASSSGGNTGELFF	TGTGCCAGCAGCTCCGGCGGGAACACCGGGGAGCTGTTTTTT
TRBD2	.	TRBV2	TRBJ2-1	CASSDILGAGKQFF	TGTGCCAGCAGCGACATCCTCGGAGCGGGGAAGCAGTTCTTC
TRBD2	.	TRBV6-1	TRBJ2-2	CASSEVSGGPNTGELFF	TGTGCCAGCAGTGAAGTTTCGGGAGGGCCTAACACCGGGGAGCTGTTTTTT
.	.	TRBV7-3	TRBJ1-1	CASSPKTGLNTEAFF	TGTGCCAGCAGCCCTAAAACAGGGTTAAACACTGAAGCTTTCTTT
.	.	TRBV28	TRBJ1-5	CASSLFRQVLGQPQHF	TGTGCCAGCAGTTTATTCCGACAGGTTCTCGGTCAGCCCCAGCATTTT
TRBD1	.	TRBV25-1	TRBJ2-7	CASRDRHAYEQYF	TGTGCCAGCAGGGACAGGCATGCCTACGAGCAGTACTTC
.	.	TRBV9	TRBJ1-6	CASSVHGSSYNSPLHF	TGTGCCAGCAGCGTACACGGGAGCTCCTATAATTCACCCCTCCACTTT
.	.	TRBV28	TRBJ1-2	CASSFAGGYGYTF	TGTGCCAGCAGTTTTGCGGGAGGCTATGGCTACACCTTC
TRBD2	few	TRBV6-1	TRBJ2-7	CASGSGRAREDEQYF	TGTGCCAGCGGTTCGGGGAGGGCCAGGGAGGACGAGCAGTACTTC
.	once	TRBV7-8	TRBJ2-3	CASSFGQSTDTQYF	TGTGCCAGCAGCTTCGGACAGAGCACAGATACGCAGTATTTT
.	.	TRBV5-1	TRBJ2-1	CASSWTERGEQFF	TGCGCCAGCAGCTGGACAGAACGAGGTGAGCAGTTCTTC